The clone carrying this TCR beta chain appeared a few times. This sample was taken from a study of blood T cells in healthy people across ages. The ends lost 5 bases at V and 0 bases at J; junction bases unmatched: 5. Germline CDR1 MDHEN, CDR2 SYDVKM. This CDR3 comprises 17 residues. Sample-barcoded 5' priming and a J-beta primer mix drove a second PCR of about 6 to 12 cycles. TCRdb recomputed calls from the 5' RACE reads with MiXCR, one row per CDR3 protein. The sample lists some 1,000,000 distinct CDR3 sequences; almost 25% were seen once. Separately, the same data were catalogued under a study of T cells of mothers and their children.

This clonotype was obtained from a girl aged 2-10 years in good health. The sequencing input was blood. J is TRBJ2-6 and V is TRBV28, with TRBD1 matching over 9 bases. The CDR3, as DNA: TGTGCCAGCAGTCACAGGGGGCCCCCCTCTGGGGCCAACGTCCTGACTTTC. It is translated as CASSHRGPPSGANVLTF.